These 22 T cell receptor beta chains were all obtained from the same sample, sequenced in a study of T cell repertoires in cytomegalovirus infection. Each CDR3 protein gets one entry after TCRdb re-called the reads with MiXCR. The sample has tens of thousands of distinct CDR3 sequences; about 30% are singletons. Their recognized antigens are unknown. Sequenced material: PBMCs, sequenced either directly or after in vitro stimulation (not recorded which). The receptor set was obtained from a human donor in good health (CMV status not recorded). Some clones in this sample may be carry-over from other donors' samples.

This clonotype was picked up many times. V usage is TRBV7-8 and J usage is TRBJ2-1; 9 bases fit TRBD1. Germline CDR1 is SGHVS and CDR2 is FQNEAQ. The CDR3 consists of 14 residues. V was clipped by 6 bases and J by 6 bases; unmatched bases: 6. Here the CDR3 reads CASRTGTGPNEQFF. CDR3 nucleotide sequence: TGTGCCAGCAGAACCGGGACAGGGCCCAATGAGCAGTTCTTC. Combining the CDR3 with reference TRBV7-8 and TRBJ2-1 gives the whole variable domain GAGVSQSPRYKVAKRGQDVALRCDPISGHVSLFWYQQALGQGPEFLTYFQNEAQLDKSGLPSDRFFAERPEGSVSTLKIQRTQQEDSAVYLCASRTGTGPNEQFFGPGTRLTVL.

This chain links TRBV7-2 with TRBJ2-1; D not resolved. Trimming shortened V by 0 bases and J by 2 bases, and 5 bases separated the two germline ends. The length of the CDR3 is 14 residues. Germline V gene sequence: CDR1 SGHTA, CDR2 FQGNSA. The CDR3 is CASSLARTYNEQFF. CDR3 nucleotide sequence: TGTGCCAGCAGCTTAGCGAGGACCTACAATGAGCAGTTCTTC.

This clonotype was found a few times. The chain combines TRBV27 with TRBJ1-5; possible D gene TRBD1, 6 bases. Germline CDR1 is MNHEY and CDR2 is SMNVEV (reference sequence). There are 13 residues in the CDR3. The germline V and J ends were trimmed by 2 bases and 7 bases, with 9 bases remaining between them. CDR3 loop: CASSLNRVQPQHF. The CDR3 DNA is TGTGCCAGCAGTTTAAACAGGGTACAGCCCCAGCATTTT.

V and J are TRBV12-5 and TRBJ1-1, with no clear D. The CDR3 runs to 11 residues. CDR1 and CDR2 from the germline V gene are LGHNT and FRNRAP. With 5 bases removed from V and 5 bases from J, the gap between germline ends came to 6 bases. The CDR3: CASGLGTEAFF. The DNA of the CDR3 is TGTGCTAGTGGTCTAGGGACTGAAGCTTTCTTT.

This sequence joins TRBV9 and TRBJ2-7; D may correspond to TRBD1 or TRBD2 (5 bases each). V was clipped by 0 bases and J by 2 bases, with 15 bases between them. The CDR3 is 16 residues long. CDR1 and CDR2 (germline): SGDLS, YYNGEE. CDR3 loop: CASSVGGPRSAYEQYF. The DNA of the CDR3 is TGTGCCAGCAGCGTAGGGGGACCGAGGTCCGCCTACGAGCAGTACTTC.

The J gene is TRBJ1-5, the V gene TRBV6-1; D is unresolved. Trimming took 6 bases from V and 1 from J, leaving 7 bases between them. The CDR3 sequence is 13 residues long. Germline V lookup: CDR1 MNHNS, CDR2 SASEGT. In DNA, the CDR3 is TGTGCCAGCAGCCGGAGGAGCAATCAGCCCCAGCATTTT. Translating it yields CASSRRSNQPQHF.

This clonotype was seen a handful of times. The chain employs TRBV6-5 and TRBJ2-3, with TRBD2 matching 9 bases. Germline assignment: CDR1 MNHEY and CDR2 SVGAGI. Trimming took 6 bases from V and 2 from J; bases not matched to a gene: 12. The CDR3 is 17 amino acids. CDR3 coding DNA: TGTGCCAGCAGCCGACGGGGCGGGAGGGGATACACAGATACGCAGTATTTT. Translating it yields CASSRRGGRGYTDTQYF.

The chain combines TRBV19 with TRBJ2-1; TRBD2 matches 9 bases. The germline CDR1 and CDR2 sequences are LNHDA and SQIVND (reference sequence). Trimming took 1 base from V and 2 from J; bases not matched to a gene: 6. CDR3 length: 17 amino acids. The CDR3 is CASSIGTSVLAYNEQFF. The CDR3 coding sequence is TGTGCCAGTAGTATAGGGACTAGCGTGTTGGCCTACAATGAGCAGTTCTTC.

This clonotype was observed at least ten times. The chain recombines TRBV4-3 with TRBJ2-1, with no clear D. Germline CDR1 LGHNA, CDR2 YSLEER. The CDR3 covers 15 residues. V lost 0 bases and J 6 bases, leaving 12 bases between the germline ends. CDR3: CASSQDWVAGNEQFF. CDR3 nucleotide sequence: TGCGCCAGCAGCCAAGATTGGGTAGCTGGCAATGAGCAGTTCTTC.

The count of this clonotype is one. The genes are TRBV11-3 and TRBJ2-1, with 10 bases identical to TRBD2. Unmatched junction bases numbered 2, after V lost 0 bases and J lost 6 bases. The CDR3 length is 15 residues. CDR1 and CDR2 (germline): SGHNT, YENEEA. The CDR3 protein is CASSLEAGGSNEQFF. Here the CDR3 DNA reads TGTGCCAGCAGCTTAGAAGCGGGAGGGAGCAATGAGCAGTTCTTC.

The chain couples TRBV7-6 to TRBJ1-1; 7 nucleotides align to TRBD1. The trim removed 1 base at V and 0 bases at J, leaving 5 bases unmatched. The germline gives CDR1 SGHVS, CDR2 FNYEAQ. The CDR3 is made up of 16 amino acids. As DNA, the CDR3 is TGTGCCAGCAGCTTAGGGACAGGAATCATGAACACTGAAGCTTTCTTT. Translating gives CASSLGTGIMNTEAFF.

CDR3 in DNA: TGCGCCAGCAGCTCGGACCCTTCCTACGAGCAGTACTTC. Its translation is CASSSDPSYEQYF. The chain is built from TRBV5-1 and TRBJ2-7; D unresolved. Trimming removed 3 bases at V and 1 base at J, with 8 bases between. This CDR3 contains 13 residues. CDR1 and CDR2 from the germline V gene are SGHRS and YFSETQ.

The chain joins TRBV7-2 to TRBJ1-1; 7 bases agree with TRBD1. Germline V lookup: CDR1 SGHTA, CDR2 FQGNSA. The CDR3 covers 15 residues. V lost 6 bases and J lost 0; bases outside the gene matches: 7. The CDR3 spells CASSAGQVVNTEAFF. DNA of the CDR3: TGTGCCAGCAGTGCCGGACAGGTGGTGAACACTGAAGCTTTCTTT.

The V and J genes are TRBV30 and TRBJ1-6; 9 nucleotides agree with TRBD1. The CDR3 is 15 amino acids. Germline V lookup: CDR1 GTSNPN, CDR2 SVGIG (reference sequence). After removal of 2 bases from V and 6 bases from J, the junction contained 5 bases not matched to a gene. This chain's CDR3 is CAWSLGTGPNSPLHF. The CDR3 DNA sequence: TGTGCCTGGAGTCTGGGGACAGGGCCTAATTCACCCCTCCACTTT.

The V gene is TRBV11-2, the J gene TRBJ2-5, with no clear D. Trimming stripped 3 bases from V and 0 bases from J, with 11 bases between. The CDR3 length is 15 residues. Germline lookup yields CDR1 SGHAT and CDR2 FQNNGV. The CDR3 region is CASSFNVRYQETQYF. The CDR3 bases are TGTGCCAGCAGCTTTAACGTCAGGTACCAAGAGACCCAGTACTTC.

Points on this clonotype: At one end, the junction sequence differs from germline, possibly due to a read error. The rearrangement uses TRBV7-8 and TRBJ1-5; D perhaps matches TRBD1 (6 bases). This CDR3 has 16 amino acids. From germline, CDR1 is SGHVS and CDR2 FQNEAQ. As DNA, the CDR3 is TGTGCCAGCAGCTTAGGCGGACAGTTTAGCAATCAGCTCCAGCATTTT. Protein sequence: CASSLGGQFSNQLQHF.

CDR3 amino acids: CSAREGGREAFF. The CDR3 bases are TGCAGTGCTAGAGAGGGAGGACGAGAAGCTTTCTTT. The rearrangement links TRBV20-1 to TRBJ1-1; D gene ambiguous. V was pared by 0 bases and J by 8 bases, with 10 bases between. The CDR3 is made up of 12 amino acids. Germline V lookup: CDR1 DFQATT, CDR2 SNEGSKA (reference sequence).

In its sample, this clonotype was seen a few times. This chain joins TRBV19 and TRBJ2-5, with 13 bases matching TRBD2. The CDR3 is 15 amino acids. CDR1 is LNHDA and CDR2 is SQIVND in the germline V gene (reference sequence). The ends lost 3 bases at V and 5 bases at J; junction bases unmatched: 3. CDR3: CASSIPGLAGETQYF. CDR3 sequence (DNA): TGTGCCAGTAGTATCCCGGGACTAGCGGGGGAGACCCAGTACTTC.

This clonotype was seen only a few times. The rearrangement joins TRBV4-1 to TRBJ2-7; possibly TRBD2 for D (6 bases). The CDR3 spans 16 residues. The V end lost 1 base, the J end lost 3 bases, and 16 bases lay between the germline ends. From germline, CDR1 is MGHRA and CDR2 YSYEKL. CDR3 sequence: CASSQGMERRGYEQYF. The CDR3 DNA reads TGCGCCAGCAGCCAAGGCATGGAGCGGAGGGGCTACGAGCAGTACTTC.

The chain recombines TRBV7-2 with TRBJ2-7; D is unclear. Germline V gene sequence: CDR1 SGHTA, CDR2 FQGNSA. There are 13 residues in the CDR3. V gave up 4 bases and J gave up 3 bases, with 10 bases separating them. CDR3 residues: CASSYAENYEQYF. In nucleotides, the CDR3 is TGTGCCAGCAGCTACGCGGAGAACTACGAGCAGTACTTC.

The table lists this clonotype with many counts. One end of the junction does not line up with germline, which may come from a read error. This chain links TRBV6-1 with TRBJ2-1, with 12 nucleotides matching TRBD2. The CDR3 is made up of 12 amino acids. Germline loops: CDR1 MNHNS, CDR2 SASEGT. The DNA for the CDR3 is TGTGCCAGCAGCCTAGCGGGAGGGCCCTATGACTTC. Translation: CASSLAGGPYDF.

This clonotype has a count of ten or more. The chain carries TRBV7-2 and TRBJ2-3; D remains unclear. Per the germline V gene, CDR1 is SGHTA and CDR2 is FQGNSA. The CDR3 loop spans 13 amino acids. V lost 5 bases to trimming and J lost 5 bases, with 11 bases between them. CDR3 coding DNA: TGTGCCAGCAGCCCGCGGACGGGAGATACGCAGTATTTT. Protein sequence: CASSPRTGDTQYF. The full variable domain, rest sourced from reference TRBV7-2 and TRBJ2-3, is GAGVSQSPSNKVTEKGKDVELRCDPISGHTALYWYRQSLGQGLEFLIYFQGNSAPDKSGLPSDRFSAERTGGSVSTLTIQRTQQEDSAVYLCASSPRTGDTQYFGPGTRLTVL.